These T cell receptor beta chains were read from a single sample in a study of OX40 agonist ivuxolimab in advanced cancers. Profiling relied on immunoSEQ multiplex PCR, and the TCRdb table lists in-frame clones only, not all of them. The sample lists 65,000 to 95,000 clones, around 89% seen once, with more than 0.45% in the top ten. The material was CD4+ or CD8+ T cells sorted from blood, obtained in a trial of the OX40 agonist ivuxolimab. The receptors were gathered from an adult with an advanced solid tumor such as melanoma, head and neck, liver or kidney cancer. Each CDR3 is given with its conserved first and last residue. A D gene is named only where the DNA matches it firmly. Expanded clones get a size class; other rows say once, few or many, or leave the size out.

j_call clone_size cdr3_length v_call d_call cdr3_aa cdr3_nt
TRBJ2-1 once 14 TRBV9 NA CASSGAGWANEQFF TGTGCCAGCAGCGGGGCGGGATGGGCGAATGAGCAGTTCTTC
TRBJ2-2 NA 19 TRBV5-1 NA CASSLYLAWGGLGTGELFF TGCGCCAGCAGCTTGTATCTGGCTTGGGGGGGCCTAGGCACCGGGGAGCTGTTTTTT
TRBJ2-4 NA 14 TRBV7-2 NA CASSEGRAKNIQYF TGTGCCAGCAGTGAAGGGCGAGCCAAAAACATTCAGTACTTC
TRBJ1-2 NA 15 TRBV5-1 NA CASSLGAGETYGYTF TGCGCCAGCAGCCTGGGAGCAGGAGAGACCTATGGCTACACCTTC
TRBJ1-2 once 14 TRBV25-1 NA CASSGGPEAYGYTF TGTGCCAGCAGTGGGGGACCGGAGGCATATGGCTACACCTTC
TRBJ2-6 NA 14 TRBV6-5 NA CATKTGNGANVLTF TGTGCCACAAAAACAGGGAATGGGGCCAACGTCCTGACTTTC
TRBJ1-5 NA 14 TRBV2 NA CASSVEGGGQPQHF TGTGCCAGCAGTGTGGAGGGCGGGGGTCAGCCCCAGCATTTT
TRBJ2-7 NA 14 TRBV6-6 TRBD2 CASSGGTGSYEQYF TGTGCCAGCTCCGGGGGGACCGGCTCCTACGAGCAGTACTTC
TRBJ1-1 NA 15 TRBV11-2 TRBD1 CASSHRTGINTEAFF TGTGCCAGCAGCCACCGGACAGGTATCAACACTGAAGCTTTCTTT
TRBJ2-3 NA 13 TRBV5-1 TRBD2 CASEGQGGNTQYF TGCGCCAGCGAGGGTCAGGGAGGGAATACGCAGTATTTT
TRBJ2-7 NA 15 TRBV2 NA CASRGGAGTSYEQYF TGTGCCAGCAGGGGGGGGGCAGGGACCTCCTACGAGCAGTACTTC
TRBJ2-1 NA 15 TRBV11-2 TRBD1 CASSPIGQGGNEQFF TGTGCCAGCAGCCCCATTGGACAGGGGGGGAATGAGCAGTTCTTC
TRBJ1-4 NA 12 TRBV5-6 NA CASSLGSEKLFF TGTGCCAGCAGCTTGGGGAGTGAAAAACTGTTTTTT
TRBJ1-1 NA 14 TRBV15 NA CATRIDLTGTEAFF TGTGCCACCAGGATCGACCTAACAGGGACTGAAGCTTTCTTT
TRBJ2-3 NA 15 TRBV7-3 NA CASSLRVGQTDTQYF TGTGCCAGCAGCTTAAGAGTGGGGCAGACAGATACGCAGTATTTT
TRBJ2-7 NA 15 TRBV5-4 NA CASSTRTVGTYEQYF TGTGCCAGCAGCACCCGGACAGTAGGGACCTACGAGCAGTACTTC
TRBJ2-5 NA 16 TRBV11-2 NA CASSPRGVFLQETQYF TGTGCCAGCAGCCCCAGGGGGGTGTTTTTGCAAGAGACCCAGTACTTC
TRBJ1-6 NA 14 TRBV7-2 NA CASSLTSGGSPLHF TGTGCCAGCAGCTTAACATCGGGGGGTTCACCCCTCCACTTT
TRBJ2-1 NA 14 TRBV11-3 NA CASSLLGGGNEQFF TGTGCCAGCAGCTTACTGGGGGGAGGCAATGAGCAGTTCTTC
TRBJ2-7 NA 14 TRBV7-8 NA CASSLDVALYEQYF TGTGCCAGCAGCTTAGATGTTGCCCTCTACGAGCAGTACTTC
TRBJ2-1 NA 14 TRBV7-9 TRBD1 CASSLSDRPGEQFF TGTGCCAGCAGCTTATCGGACAGGCCCGGTGAGCAGTTCTTC
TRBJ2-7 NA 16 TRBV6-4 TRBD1 CASSELKGQALYEQYF TGTGCCAGCAGTGAGTTGAAGGGACAGGCCCTCTACGAGCAGTACTTC
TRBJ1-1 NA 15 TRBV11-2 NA CASSYMETGNTEAFF TGTGCCAGCTCCTACATGGAGACAGGGAACACTGAAGCTTTCTTT
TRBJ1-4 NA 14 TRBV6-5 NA CASSYIATNEKLFF TGTGCCAGCAGTTATATCGCAACTAATGAAAAACTGTTTTTT
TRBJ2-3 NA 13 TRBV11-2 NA CASSPRGPDTQYF TGTGCCAGCAGCCCCCGGGGGCCAGATACGCAGTATTTT